What follows are 9 T cell receptor beta chains derived from one specimen sequenced in a study of blood T cell repertoires in COVID-19. The protocol was immunoSEQ multiplex PCR, while the TCRdb copy is restricted to in-frame clones and leaves out a portion. The sample shows about 230,000 clones, approximately 82% of them seen only once. The sequenced sample consisted of peripheral blood. The receptors were sampled from a man aged 35 to 55 who had recovered from COVID-19.

The J gene is TRBJ1-2, the V gene TRBV5-8, with 7 bases matching TRBD1. The germline gives CDR1 SGHTS, CDR2 YDEGEE. With V trimmed by 1 base and J by 8 bases, 5 bases remained unmatched. This CDR3 region has 13 residues. The CDR3 loop is CASSLLRGHGYTF. CDR3 coding DNA: TGTGCCAGCAGCTTGTTGAGGGGGCACGGCTACACCTTC.

This clone was seen just once. The chain joins TRBV18 to TRBJ2-1; 7 bases are a match to TRBD2. V was clipped by 8 bases and J by 4 bases; unmatched bases: 11. The V gene's germline CDR1 is KGHSH and CDR2 LQKENI. The CDR3 spans 15 residues. The CDR3, as DNA: TGTGCCAGCCTTACGGGGGAGCGGGAATACAATGAGCAGTTCTTC. The encoded protein is CASLTGEREYNEQFF. Together with reference TRBV18 and TRBJ2-1, the CDR3 gives the full variable domain: NAGVMQNPRHLVRRRGQEARLRCSPMKGHSHVYWYRQLPEEGLKFMVYLQKENIIDESGMPKERFSAEFPKEGPSILRIQQVVRGDSAAYFCASLTGEREYNEQFFGPGTRLTVL.

This clone was seen a few times. The rearrangement joins TRBV7-9 to TRBJ2-7, with a tentative D call TRBD2 (5 bases). Trimming removed 5 bases at V and 6 bases at J, with 17 bases between. CDR1 and CDR2 from the germline V gene are SEHNR and FQNEAQ (reference sequence). There are 14 residues in the CDR3. CDR3 amino acids: CASSPRVGPSEQYF. In nucleotides, the CDR3 is TGTGCCAGCAGCCCGCGGGTTGGGCCAAGCGAGCAGTACTTC.

The genes are TRBV6-1 and TRBJ1-2; D unresolved. V lost 4 bases, J lost 2 bases, and 20 bases lay in between. The CDR3 runs 17 residues. Germline CDR1 MNHNS, CDR2 SASEGT. This CDR3 is CASSAPPLGDKNYGYTF. The CDR3 coding sequence is TGTGCCAGCAGTGCCCCTCCTTTGGGTGACAAAAACTATGGCTACACCTTC.

This chain uses TRBV24-1 with TRBJ2-1; D gene unclear. V dropped 7 bases and J dropped 5 bases, with 5 bases sitting between them. Per the germline V gene, CDR1 is KGHDR and CDR2 is SFDVKD. CDR3 length: 11 amino acids. CDR3 sequence: CATSRNNEQFF. The CDR3 DNA reads as TGTGCCACCAGCAGGAACAATGAGCAGTTCTTC.

This chain connects TRBV12-5 to TRBJ2-2, with 8 positions matching TRBD1. The J segment lost 4 bases and the V segment lost 6 bases, leaving 4 bases of the junction unmatched. The CDR3 length is 14 residues. CDR1 is LGHNT and CDR2 is FRNRAP in the germline V gene. CDR3 in amino acids: CASGEGQVTGELFF. In nucleotides, the CDR3 is TGTGCTAGTGGCGAGGGACAGGTCACCGGGGAGCTGTTTTTT.

The genes are TRBV5-8 and TRBJ1-2; TRBD1 might be the D (6 bases). The CDR3 extends over 15 amino acids. The V and J ends lost 4 bases and 2 bases respectively, with 15 bases between them. Looked up from germline, CDR1 is SGHTS and CDR2 is YDEGEE. The CDR3 DNA sequence: TGTGCCAGCAGCGGTAACAGGGCTCTAAACTATGGCTACACCTTC. Its translation: CASSGNRALNYGYTF.

This clone has only one observation. V gene TRBV5-1 combines with J gene TRBJ2-1; TRBD2 matches 8 bases. V lost 3 bases, J lost 7 bases, and 9 bases stayed unmatched. The CDR3 runs to 15 residues. CDR1 is SGHRS, CDR2 YFSETQ, per germline. CDR3 coding DNA: TGCGCCAGCAGCTCCCTGACGGGAGGGGAGAATGAGCAGTTCTTC. Protein product: CASSSLTGGENEQFF.

V and J are TRBV11-3 and TRBJ2-5, with a weak D call TRBD2 (5 bases). The CDR3 spans 15 residues. Germline loops: CDR1 SGHNT, CDR2 YENEEA. Trimming cost V 4 bases and J 2 bases, with 14 bases left between them. In DNA, the CDR3 is TGTGCCAGCAGCTCCGGAGTTAGCGAACAAGAGACCCAGTACTTC. Its protein is CASSSGVSEQETQYF. The full variable domain, its missing parts supplied by reference TRBV11-3 and TRBJ2-5, is EAGVVQSPRYKIIEKKQPVAFWCNPISGHNTLYWYLQNLGQGPELLIRYENEEAVDDSQLPKDRFSAERLKGVDSTLKIQPAELGDSAVYLCASSSGVSEQETQYFGPGTRLLVL.